These 5 T cell receptor beta chains were all obtained from the same sample, sequenced in a study of human T cells and chemical hapten exposure. TCRdb re-called the RACE reads through MiXCR, storing one row per CDR3 protein. The table has more than 85,000 distinct CDR3 sequences, approximately 10% seen once; the top ten hold 2.2%. Time point meaning: patch test 2, 6 weeks after DPC sensitization. As to treatment: therapeutic diphenylcyclopropenone sensitization with weekly scalp DPC. The sample was whole blood, taken in connection with sensitization to the hapten diphenylcyclopropenone (DPC). These receptors were obtained from a man aged 40-49 years with alopecia areata. Some clones in this sample may be carry-over from other donors' samples.

The genes are TRBV5-6 and TRBJ2-1, with 8 bases aligning to TRBD2. V trimming: 4 bases; J trimming: 4 bases; junction bases outside the gene matches: 4. CDR3 length equals 14 residues. Germline CDR1 SGHDT, CDR2 YYEEEE. The CDR3 bases are TGTGCCAGCAGCCGGCTAGCGGGTTACAATGAGCAGTTCTTC. This sequence encodes CASSRLAGYNEQFF.

This clonotype was found many times. The rearrangement uses TRBV5-1 and TRBJ2-5; TRBD2 agrees at 10 bases. The CDR3 length is 15 residues. The V and J ends lost 0 bases and 5 bases, in that order; junction bases with no gene match: 4. Germline CDR1 and CDR2: SGHRS and YFSETQ. The CDR3 reads CASSLGPSGSETQYF. In nucleotides, the CDR3 is TGCGCCAGCAGCTTGGGCCCTAGCGGGAGTGAGACCCAGTACTTC.

This clonotype was seen many times. The rearrangement links TRBV5-1 to TRBJ2-3, with D uncertain. Trimming removed 0 bases at V and 7 bases at J, with 9 bases between. CDR3 length: 13 amino acids. Germline assignment: CDR1 SGHRS and CDR2 YFSETQ. CDR3 loop: CASSLAVANTQYF. The CDR3, as DNA: TGCGCCAGCAGCTTGGCCGTGGCAAATACGCAGTATTTT.

This rearrangement joins TRBV13 to TRBJ2-4; D gene unclear. CDR1 is PRHDT and CDR2 is FYEKMQ in the germline V gene (reference sequence). Trimming left V 2 bases short and J 7 bases short, with 12 bases between. The CDR3 runs to 14 residues. CDR3 DNA: TGTGCCAGCAGCTTACGAAGTCTAAGTAACATTCAGTACTTC. Its translation is CASSLRSLSNIQYF.

This clonotype was counted a few times. The chain joins TRBV29-1 to TRBJ2-1; D is unresolved. Germline V lookup: CDR1 SQVTM, CDR2 ANQGSEA. The length of the CDR3 is 12 residues. Trimming shortened V by 3 bases and J by 10 bases, and 13 bases separated the two germline ends. The CDR3 DNA follows: TGCAGCGTTGACTACAGAGCTGGGGAGCAGTTCTTC. This encodes CSVDYRAGEQFF.